The 15 T cell receptor beta chains listed next were all sequenced from one sample in a study of T cell repertoires in cytomegalovirus infection. TCRdb reprocessed the reads via MiXCR and lists one record per CDR3 protein. The sample has some 680,000 distinct CDR3 sequences; 35% are singletons. The sequenced sample consisted of PBMCs. Receptors were obtained from a human donor in good health (CMV status not recorded). Some clones in this sample may be carry-over from other donors' samples.

This clonotype was seen a few times. The rearrangement links TRBV11-1 to TRBJ2-3; D uncertain. CDR1 and CDR2 from the germline V gene are SGHAT and FQDESV (reference sequence). There are 16 residues in the CDR3. V was clipped by 7 bases and J by 0 bases, with 17 bases between them. CDR3 nucleotides: TGTGCCAGCACTTCCGGACGCGAGACTAGCACAGATACGCAGTATTTT. It is translated as CASTSGRETSTDTQYF.

The chain links TRBV29-1 to TRBJ2-6; D is ambiguous. Deletions cut 5 bases from V and 0 bases from J, with 8 bases between. Germline-derived CDR1 and CDR2 are SQVTM and ANQGSEA. This CDR3 is 14 amino acids long. The CDR3 loop is CSVPQISGANVLTF. The DNA of the CDR3 is TGCAGCGTTCCCCAGATCTCTGGGGCCAACGTCCTGACTTTC.

The chain's CDR3 is CASSGNSDTQYF. Here the CDR3 DNA reads TGTGCCAGCAGTGGAAATTCAGATACGCAGTATTTT. V usage is TRBV6-4 and J usage is TRBJ2-3; D not certain. Germline V CDR1 and CDR2: MRHNA, SNTAGT. This CDR3 is built from 12 residues. V lost 4 bases and J lost 4, with 6 bases in between.

V and J are TRBV27 and TRBJ2-7, with 8 bases identical to TRBD1. Germline assignment: CDR1 MNHEY and CDR2 SMNVEV (reference sequence). This CDR3 is built from 14 residues. Losses at the gene ends were 3 bases for V and 4 bases for J; bases not matched to a gene: 5. The CDR3 loop reads CASSFPQGEYEQYF. Written as DNA, the CDR3 is TGTGCCAGCAGTTTCCCACAGGGGGAGTACGAGCAGTACTTC.

This sequence joins TRBV7-2 and TRBJ1-1, with D possibly TRBD1 on 5 matching bases. CDR3 length: 16 residues. Germline V gene data show CDR1 as SGHTA and CDR2 as FQGNSA. V was clipped by 1 base and J by 1 base, with 13 bases between them. CDR3 DNA: TGTGCCAGCAGCTTAGTTGTGGGGGGAACGAACACTGAAGCTTTCTTT. Translating it yields CASSLVVGGTNTEAFF.

Turning to this clonotype: This sequence may be a read error, since a much larger clone differs from it by one base. The V gene is TRBV7-2, the J gene TRBJ2-1, with a tentative D call TRBD2 (6 bases). The V and J ends lost 8 bases and 0 bases respectively, with 17 bases between them. The V gene's germline CDR1 is SGHTA and CDR2 FQGNSA. This CDR3 is built from 16 residues. CDR3 sequence: CASGSPLGGSYNEQFF. The CDR3 bases are TGTGCCAGCGGCTCCCCGCTCGGGGGCTCCTACAATGAGCAGTTCTTC.

V gene TRBV28 combines with J gene TRBJ2-3; 7 bases align to TRBD1. The trim removed 8 bases at V and 0 bases at J, leaving 8 bases unmatched. Per the germline V gene, CDR1 is MDHEN and CDR2 is SYDVKM. The CDR3 spans 15 residues. CDR3 sequence (DNA): TGTGCCAGCCTAGCAACGGGACAGAGCACAGATACGCAGTATTTT. The encoded protein is CASLATGQSTDTQYF.

The CDR3 loop is CASSSIRESGANVLTF. The CDR3, as DNA: TGTGCCAGCAGTTCGATCAGGGAATCTGGGGCCAACGTCCTGACTTTC. The chain uses TRBV5-6 and TRBJ2-6; possible D gene TRBD1, 5 bases. V dropped 5 bases and J dropped 1 base, with 13 bases sitting between them. The CDR3 extends over 16 amino acids. Per germline, CDR1 SGHDT and CDR2 YYEEEE.

Only a few counts were recorded for this clonotype. V is TRBV7-3 and J is TRBJ2-7, with D perhaps TRBD2 (7 bases). The length of the CDR3 is 14 residues. Germline lookup yields CDR1 SGHTA and CDR2 FQGTGA. V was trimmed by 2 bases and J by 6 bases, leaving 14 bases between them. The CDR3 loop reads CASSLSGGPGEQYF. Here the CDR3 DNA reads TGTGCCAGCAGCTTATCCGGGGGGCCGGGCGAGCAGTACTTC.

The chain links TRBV13 to TRBJ2-3; D is unresolved. The germline V gene has CDR1 PRHDT and CDR2 FYEKMQ (reference sequence). With 0 bases removed from V and 4 bases from J, the gap between germline ends came to 11 bases. CDR3 length: 15 residues. In DNA form, the CDR3 reads TGTGCCAGCAGCTTAGGCAAGCTGGCGGCAGATACGCAGTATTTT. Its protein is CASSLGKLAADTQYF.

The chain combines TRBV20-1 with TRBJ1-2, with D maybe TRBD1 (5 bases). V lost 6 bases and J lost 2, with 10 bases in between. CDR1 is DFQATT and CDR2 is SNEGSKA in the germline V gene (reference sequence). The CDR3 runs to 12 residues. CDR3 residues: CSAWTQNYGYTF. CDR3 coding DNA: TGCAGTGCATGGACACAAAACTATGGCTACACCTTC.

The V and J genes are TRBV7-2 and TRBJ2-2; D remains unclear. Germline V gives CDR1 SGHTA, CDR2 FQGNSA. The CDR3 extends over 13 amino acids. V lost 1 base and J 6 bases, leaving 6 bases between the germline ends. The CDR3 spells CASSLVFAGELFF. The DNA for the CDR3 is TGTGCCAGCAGCTTAGTTTTTGCCGGGGAGCTGTTTTTT.

This rearrangement joins TRBV27 to TRBJ2-3; D gene unclear. Germline values: CDR1 MNHEY, CDR2 SMNVEV (reference sequence). The CDR3 runs 16 residues. Trimming pared 5 bases from V and 3 bases from J, leaving 18 bases between. The DNA of the CDR3 is TGTGCCAGCAGTCCACGGACCCCTTTCAGAACAGATACGCAGTATTTT. Translation gives CASSPRTPFRTDTQYF.

This clonotype appeared once. It may be a read error: a sequence one base away is much more abundant. The chain links TRBV7-2 to TRBJ2-3; tentatively, D is TRBD2 (6 bases). Germline V gene lookup returns CDR1 SGHTA and CDR2 FQGNSA. This CDR3 is 15 amino acids long. In DNA, the CDR3 is TGTGCCAGCAGCTTAGTAGGAGGGGCAACAGATACGCGGTATTTT. Its translation: CASSLVGGATDTRYF.

The CDR3 protein is CASSEFSTGLGGNTIYF. In DNA form, the CDR3 reads TGTGCCAGCAGTGAATTCTCTACAGGGCTGGGCGGAAACACCATATATTTT. This chain links TRBV6-1 with TRBJ1-3, with D perhaps matching TRBD1 (6 bases). Deletions cut 2 bases from V and 4 bases from J, with 18 bases between. Germline V gene lookup returns CDR1 MNHNS and CDR2 SASEGT. This CDR3 contains 17 residues.